This T cell receptor (beta chain) was captured by sequencing in a study of blood T cell repertoires in COVID-19 (dated by TCRdb to about 2020). With respect to the entire study: The collaborator samples originated in the United States, Italy and Spain and spanned the acute and convalescent phases of COVID-19. The prospective study material was composed of cDNA or gDNA derived from T cells, B-cell-depleted T cells, or PBMCs. Deeply sampled blood TCRbeta repertoires from subjects exposed to, actively infected with, or recovered from COVID-19 were included in the dataset. The repertoires were made available in a free public database intended to serve as a resource for research on the immune response to SARS-CoV-2. Samples were obtained from the ongoing ImmuneRACE study (first 160 participants) and from 1,254 subjects provided by 6 global collaborators. The sample metadata nearly always contained a de-identified subject ID, COVID-19 status, age in years and sex. Where available, HLA class I and class II types were obtained from metadata supplied by the sample provider rather than from assay-based typing.

About this clone itself: Its cognate antigen has yet to be identified. Per-base quality was not reported, and no clone a single base away is much larger than it.

Study-level results and caveats: The amount of clinical and demographic metadata varied by source and participant and was provided uncurated.

In Seattle, one collaborating source enrolled patients while the infection was active and tracked those patients longitudinally over the course of disease. Whole blood was collected in K2EDTA tubes by collaborating institutions according to the institutions' own protocols. For TCRbeta analysis, collaborators shipped samples as frozen whole blood, isolated PBMCs, or DNA extracted from either of those sample types. V is pruned by 7 bases and J by 1 base, leaving 0 bases of the junction without a gene match. CDR1 and CDR2, per the germline V gene, are SNHLY and FYNNEI. Including the terminal cysteine and phenylalanine, the CDR3 comprises 13 residues. Left in the record is the CDR3 DNA by itself, 39 bases read in frame from the first base. The immunoSEQ Assay, a bias-controlled multiplex PCR, was used to amplify TCRbeta CDR3 regions from genomic DNA. The published analysis was carried out like this. The number of nucleated cells in each sample was estimated by amplification of reference gene primers within the assay. Sequence reads were collapsed and filtered to measure the absolute abundance of every unique TCRbeta CDR3 rearrangement. For each sample, productive Simpson clonality was calculated as the square root of Simpson's diversity index across productive rearrangements. Sourced from immuneACCESS, this table was stored by TCRdb with only in-frame sequences that have V and J called. A share of the clones is absent; for the studies checked, an unresolved V gene accounts for under half, and the remainder has no known explanation. For V, J and clone size, that table is used; D and trimming come from the DNA. The sample table lists 210,000 or so clones, 75% to 85% of them with a count of one. 1.3% of the sample lies in the top ten.

Source material: peripheral blood. Recombination connected TRBV2 to TRBJ2-3, with 9 junctional bases fitting TRBD2. This receptor was taken from a young woman with COVID-19, enrolled during active disease. The CDR3 region has the sequence CASTSGGTDTQYF. Here is the DNA: TGTGCCAGCACTAGCGGGGGCACAGATACGCAGTATTTT.